This TCR beta chain originates from a study of T cell responses to AZD1222 COVID-19 vaccine. Clones were sequenced by immunoSEQ multiplex PCR, and TCRdb holds only the in-frame ones, with some missing. The table includes 25,000 to 35,000 clones, just under 80% detected once. Only one count was recorded for this clone. The V segment lost 6 bases and the J segment 7 bases; nucleotides outside the gene matches: 8. Germline CDR1 and CDR2: MNHEY and SVGAGI. The CDR3 consists of 14 residues. The origin of this receptor is an adult in good health. Material: peripheral blood, obtained on day 0 of AZD1222 vaccination. The chain employs TRBV6-5 and TRBJ1-2; 10 bases align to TRBD1. In DNA form, the CDR3 reads TGTGCCAGCAGGGGGACAGGGGTATTACGTGGCTACACCTTC. Amino acid sequence: CASRGTGVLRGYTF.